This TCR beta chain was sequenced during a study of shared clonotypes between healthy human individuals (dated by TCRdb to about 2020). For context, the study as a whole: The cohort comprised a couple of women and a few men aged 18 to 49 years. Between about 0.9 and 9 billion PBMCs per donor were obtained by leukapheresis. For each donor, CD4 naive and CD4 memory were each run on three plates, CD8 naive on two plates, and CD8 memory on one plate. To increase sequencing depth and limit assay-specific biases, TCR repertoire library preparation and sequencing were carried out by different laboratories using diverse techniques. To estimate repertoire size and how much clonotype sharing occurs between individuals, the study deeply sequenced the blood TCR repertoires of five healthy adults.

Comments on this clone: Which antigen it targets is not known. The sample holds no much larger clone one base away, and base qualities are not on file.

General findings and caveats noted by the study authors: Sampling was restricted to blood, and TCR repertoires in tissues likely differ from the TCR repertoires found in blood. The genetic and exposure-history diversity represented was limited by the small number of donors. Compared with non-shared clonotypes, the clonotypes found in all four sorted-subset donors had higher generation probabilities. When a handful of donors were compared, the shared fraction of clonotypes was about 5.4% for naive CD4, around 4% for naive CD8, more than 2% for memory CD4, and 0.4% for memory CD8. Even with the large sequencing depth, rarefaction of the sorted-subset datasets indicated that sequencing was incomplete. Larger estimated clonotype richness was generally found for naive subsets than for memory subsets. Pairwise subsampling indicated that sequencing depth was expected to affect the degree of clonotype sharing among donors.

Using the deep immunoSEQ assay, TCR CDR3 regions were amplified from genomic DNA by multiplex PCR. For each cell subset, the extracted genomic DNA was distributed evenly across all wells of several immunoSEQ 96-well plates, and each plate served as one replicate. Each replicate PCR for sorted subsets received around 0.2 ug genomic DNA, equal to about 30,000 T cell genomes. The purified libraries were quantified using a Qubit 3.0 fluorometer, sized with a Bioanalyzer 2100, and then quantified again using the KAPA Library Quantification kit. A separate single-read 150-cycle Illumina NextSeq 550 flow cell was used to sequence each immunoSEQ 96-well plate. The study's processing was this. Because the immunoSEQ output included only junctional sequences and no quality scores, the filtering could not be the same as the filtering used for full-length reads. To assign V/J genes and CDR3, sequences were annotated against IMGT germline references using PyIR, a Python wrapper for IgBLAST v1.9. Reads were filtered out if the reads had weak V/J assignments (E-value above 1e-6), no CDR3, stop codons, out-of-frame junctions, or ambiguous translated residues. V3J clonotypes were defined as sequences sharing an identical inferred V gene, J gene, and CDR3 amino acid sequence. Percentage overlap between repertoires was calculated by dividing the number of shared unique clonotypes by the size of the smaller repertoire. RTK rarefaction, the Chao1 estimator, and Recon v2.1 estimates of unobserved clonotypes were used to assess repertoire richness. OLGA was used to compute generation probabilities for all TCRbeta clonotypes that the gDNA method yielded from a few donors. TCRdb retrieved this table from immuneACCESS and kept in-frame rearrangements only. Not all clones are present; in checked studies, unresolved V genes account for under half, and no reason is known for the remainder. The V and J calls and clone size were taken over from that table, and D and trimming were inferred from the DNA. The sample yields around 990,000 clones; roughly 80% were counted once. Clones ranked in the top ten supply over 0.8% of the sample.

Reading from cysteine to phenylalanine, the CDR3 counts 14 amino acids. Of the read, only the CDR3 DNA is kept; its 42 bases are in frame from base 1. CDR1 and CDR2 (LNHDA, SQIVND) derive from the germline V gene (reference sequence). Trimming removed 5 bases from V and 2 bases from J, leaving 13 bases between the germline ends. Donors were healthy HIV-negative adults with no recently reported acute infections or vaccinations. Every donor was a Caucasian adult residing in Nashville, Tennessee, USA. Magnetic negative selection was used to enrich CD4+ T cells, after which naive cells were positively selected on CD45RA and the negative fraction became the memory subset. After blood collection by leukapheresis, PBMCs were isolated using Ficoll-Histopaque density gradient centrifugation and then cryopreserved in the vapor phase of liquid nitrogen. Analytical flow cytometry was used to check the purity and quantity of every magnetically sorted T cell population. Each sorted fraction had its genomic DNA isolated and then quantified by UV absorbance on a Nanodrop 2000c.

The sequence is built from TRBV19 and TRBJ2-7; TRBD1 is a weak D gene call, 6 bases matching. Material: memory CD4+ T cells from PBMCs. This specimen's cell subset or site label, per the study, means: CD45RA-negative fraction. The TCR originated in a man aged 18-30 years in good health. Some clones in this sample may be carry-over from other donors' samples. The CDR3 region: CASSLQQGPYEQYF. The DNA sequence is TGTGCCAGTAGTTTACAACAGGGCCCCTACGAGCAGTACTTC.